Below are 25 T cell receptor beta chains sequenced from a single sample in a study of neurological immune-mediated disorders (dated by TCRdb to the late 2010s). The method was 5' RACE. Sequenced on an Illumina HiSeq 2500. The public reads were quality trimmed at Q25 with fastp and then assembled into clones with MiXCR by TCRdb, keeping productive beta chains. Every CDR3 protein is listed once, alongside the most common genes and DNA of its rows. The sample yields 84,000 or so distinct CDR3 sequences; roughly 4.5% were counted once. The ten largest clones take up around 5% of the sample. This sample's time point label indicates: longitudinal time-point 3. Material: PBMCs. These receptors were obtained from an older woman with multiple sclerosis.

Ten or more counts support this clonotype. The genes are TRBV6-5 and TRBJ2-3, with D perhaps matching TRBD2 (5 bases). The V and J ends lost 2 bases and 4 bases respectively, with 16 bases between them. Germline V gene data show CDR1 as MNHEY and CDR2 as SVGAGI. There are 16 residues in the CDR3. The CDR3 DNA sequence: TGTGCCAGCAGTTACGGTTCGGGGAATCTCGCAGATACGCAGTATTTT. This codes for CASSYGSGNLADTQYF.

There are many counts of this clonotype. The V gene is TRBV20-1, the J gene TRBJ1-1; perhaps TRBD1 as D (6 bases). The CDR3 runs 15 residues. V gave up 0 bases and J gave up 1 base, with 12 bases separating them. Germline-derived CDR1 and CDR2 are DFQATT and SNEGSKA (reference sequence). The CDR3 spells CSARDFVRGNTEAFF. As DNA, the CDR3 is TGCAGTGCTAGAGACTTCGTCAGGGGGAACACTGAAGCTTTCTTT.

The table lists this clonotype with many counts. The genes are TRBV12-3 or TRBV12-4 and TRBJ2-7, with D perhaps TRBD2 (6 bases). The CDR3 runs to 13 residues. Trimming cost V 6 bases and J 2 bases, with 11 bases left between them. CDR3 region: CASRGGGTYEQYF. CDR3 coding DNA: TGTGCCAGCAGGGGGGGAGGAACCTACGAGCAGTACTTC.

In this sample, this clonotype turned up many times. The chain uses TRBV12-3 or TRBV12-4 and TRBJ1-2, with TRBD1 as a possible D gene (5 bases). This CDR3 spans 14 amino acids. The V and J ends lost 2 bases and 3 bases respectively, with 10 bases between them. The chain's CDR3 is CASSLWSRDYGYTF. In nucleotides, the CDR3 is TGTGCCAGCAGTTTATGGTCCAGGGACTATGGCTACACCTTC.

This clonotype was recorded at least ten times. The V and J genes are TRBV5-1 and TRBJ2-7; the match to TRBD1 covers 8 bases. CDR1 SGHRS and CDR2 YFSETQ come from the germline V gene. The CDR3 sequence is 14 residues long. The ends lost 0 bases at V and 12 bases at J; junction bases unmatched: 11. Written as DNA, the CDR3 is TGCGCCAGCAGCTTGGGGACAGGGTGGAACCCGCCGTACTTC. Translated, it gives CASSLGTGWNPPYF.

This clonotype was detected many times. This chain connects TRBV12-3 or TRBV12-4 to TRBJ1-5; D might be TRBD1 (5 bases). The CDR3 covers 16 residues. The V gene lost 3 bases and the J gene lost 2 bases, with 14 bases spanning the gap. The CDR3, as DNA: TGTGCCAGCAGTTTGAAGATGGGGGTTGGCAATCAGCCCCAGCATTTT. Translated: CASSLKMGVGNQPQHF.

This clonotype came up many times. The chain uses TRBV10-2 and TRBJ2-7; 8 nucleotides match TRBD1. Germline lookup yields CDR1 WSHSY and CDR2 SAAADI. The CDR3 runs to 15 residues. J lost 4 bases, V lost 0 bases, and 5 bases had no gene match. CDR3 nucleotides: TGCGCCAGCAGTGAGTCGAACAGGGGGGTTTACGAGCAGTACTTC. Amino acid sequence: CASSESNRGVYEQYF.

This clonotype was counted at least ten times. The rearrangement links TRBV5-1 to TRBJ1-1; 10 nucleotides agree with TRBD1. The CDR3 is 16 amino acids. Looked up from germline, CDR1 is SGHRS and CDR2 is YFSETQ. V was pared by 6 bases and J by 0 bases, with 8 bases of the junction left unmatched. The CDR3 nucleotides read TGCGCCAGCACCCCACAGACAGGGGGCATGAACACTGAAGCTTTCTTT. Amino acid sequence: CASTPQTGGMNTEAFF.

This clonotype appeared many times. This chain connects TRBV6-5 to TRBJ1-5, with D possibly TRBD1 on 5 matching bases. Germline CDR1 and CDR2: MNHEY and SVGAGI. The length of the CDR3 is 14 residues. Trimming removed 6 bases at V and 6 bases at J, with 15 bases between. The CDR3 is CASRRGGDRQPQHF. The CDR3, as DNA: TGTGCCAGCAGAAGGGGCGGGGACCGTCAGCCCCAGCATTTT.

Many counts were recorded for this clonotype. The rearrangement uses TRBV5-6 and TRBJ1-2; 8 bases align to TRBD1. This CDR3 is built from 14 residues. Germline V lookup: CDR1 SGHDT, CDR2 YYEEEE. V trimming: 2 bases; J trimming: 7 bases; junction bases outside the gene matches: 7. The CDR3 region has the DNA TGTGCCAGCAGCTTCACGGACAGGGATGGTGGCTACACCTTC. Translation: CASSFTDRDGGYTF.

This clonotype was detected ten times or more. The chain carries TRBV4-2 and TRBJ1-3; D gene unclear. With 0 bases removed from V and 2 bases from J, the gap between germline ends came to 8 bases. CDR3 length equals 15 residues. Germline assignment: CDR1 LGHNA and CDR2 YNFKEQ. CDR3 nucleotide sequence: TGTGCCAGCAGCCAAGATCCCGGGACTGGAAACACCATATATTTT. Translating gives CASSQDPGTGNTIYF.

This clonotype was picked up many times. One end of the junction does not line up with germline, which may come from a read error. The V call is TRBV7-7, the J call TRBJ2-2; D is undetermined. In germline, CDR1 is SSHAT, CDR2 FNYEAQ (reference sequence). The CDR3 runs to 15 residues. The CDR3 nucleotides are TGTGCTAGCAGCCCCAGTCCAGTGACTACCGGGGAGCTGTTTTTT. It encodes CASSPSPVTTGELFF.

This clonotype was observed many times. CDR3 in DNA: TGTGCCAGCCGGGGTAGCGGGGGGGTAAGGACCGGGGAGCTGTTTTTT. Protein: CASRGSGGVRTGELFF. This rearrangement joins TRBV12-3 or TRBV12-4 to TRBJ2-2; 11 nucleotides align to TRBD2. CDR3 length: 16 amino acids. Trimming removed 8 bases from V and 5 bases from J; junction bases left unmatched: 10.

This clonotype was seen at least ten times. This rearrangement joins TRBV6-6 to TRBJ2-3; 9 bases are shared with TRBD2. The V gene's germline CDR1 is MNHNY and CDR2 SVGAGI (reference sequence). The CDR3 sequence is 17 residues long. Trimming cost V 5 bases and J 6 bases; bases outside gene matches: 15. The DNA of the CDR3 is TGTGCCAGCAGTCCACAACCGGGGAGCGGGGGGCCGGATACGCAGTATTTT. Translating it yields CASSPQPGSGGPDTQYF.

There are many counts of this clonotype. V gene TRBV29-1 combines with J gene TRBJ1-6, with 8 bases aligning to TRBD1. Germline values: CDR1 SQVTM, CDR2 ANQGSEA. The CDR3 length is 13 residues. With V trimmed by 5 bases and J by 7 bases, 4 bases remained unmatched. The CDR3 here is CSVSGQGNSPLHF. The CDR3 bases are TGCAGCGTTTCCGGACAGGGAAATTCACCCCTCCACTTT.

This clonotype has a count of ten or more. The gene calls are TRBV20-1 and TRBJ2-1; the D gene is possibly TRBD2 (7 bases). Germline-derived CDR1 and CDR2 are DFQATT and SNEGSKA (reference sequence). Trimming removed 3 bases from V and 3 bases from J, with 12 bases in between. The CDR3 contains 14 residues. For the CDR3, the DNA is TGCAGTGCTAGTCGCGGGGGCCTCTACAATGAGCAGTTCTTC. Translated: CSASRGGLYNEQFF.

This chain connects TRBV20-1 to TRBJ2-7; 9 bases fit TRBD2. Germline CDR1 reads DFQATT; CDR2 reads SNEGSKA (reference sequence). The CDR3 loop spans 12 amino acids. Trimming took 5 bases from V and 6 from J; bases not matched to a gene: 5. CDR3 residues: CSAVAGGGEQYF. The DNA for the CDR3 is TGCAGTGCTGTTGCGGGGGGGGGCGAGCAGTACTTC.

This clonotype was detected ten times or more. The chain combines TRBV5-1 with TRBJ2-7, with D possibly TRBD1 on 5 matching bases. Germline V lookup: CDR1 SGHRS, CDR2 YFSETQ. The V and J ends lost 4 bases and 3 bases respectively, with 8 bases between them. This CDR3 spans 12 amino acids. The CDR3 DNA reads TGCGCCAGCAGCATAGGACACTACGAGCAGTACTTC. As protein: CASSIGHYEQYF.

This clonotype showed up just a few times. This chain links TRBV20-1 with TRBJ2-1; D may be TRBD2 (6 bases). The CDR3 extends over 14 amino acids. Between the trimmed V and J ends, which lost 6 bases and 6 bases, there was a span of 18 bases. CDR1 is DFQATT and CDR2 is SNEGSKA in the germline V gene (reference sequence). The CDR3 region has the DNA TGCAGTGCCCCGGGATGGGACTCTTTCAATGAGCAGTTCTTC. This sequence encodes CSAPGWDSFNEQFF.

This clonotype was counted many times. The rearrangement uses TRBV25-1 and TRBJ1-1; D remains ambiguous. Germline V CDR1 and CDR2: MGHDK, SYGVNS. The CDR3 consists of 13 residues. The V end lost 7 bases, the J end lost 5 bases, and 14 bases lay between the germline ends. The CDR3 DNA sequence: TGTGCCAGCACCCAAAGCCCCCGTACTGAAGCTTTCTTT. It codes for CASTQSPRTEAFF. Filled out from reference TRBV25-1 and TRBJ1-1, the complete variable domain reads EADIYQTPRYLVIGTGKKITLECSQTMGHDKMYWYQQDPGMELHLIHYSYGVNSTEKGDLSSESTVSRIRTEHFPLTLESARPSHTSQYLCASTQSPRTEAFFGQGTRLTVV.

This clonotype came up many times. The chain has TRBV4-2 and TRBJ2-6, with TRBD1 matching over 9 bases. V gave up 2 bases and J gave up 3 bases; unmatched junction bases: 5. This CDR3 is 17 amino acids long. In germline, CDR1 is LGHNA, CDR2 YNFKEQ. The CDR3 region is CASSQTGGGGGANVLTF. As DNA, the CDR3 is TGTGCCAGCAGCCAAACAGGGGGCGGCGGTGGGGCCAACGTCCTGACTTTC.

In this sample, this clonotype turned up many times. The V and J genes are TRBV7-9 and TRBJ1-2; D is possibly TRBD1 (5 bases). Germline CDR1 is SEHNR and CDR2 is FQNEAQ (reference sequence). V was clipped by 2 bases and J by 4 bases, with 14 bases between them. The CDR3 is made up of 15 amino acids. The CDR3 sequence: CASSLSGRVGYGYTF. CDR3 DNA: TGTGCCAGCAGCTTATCTGGCAGGGTGGGCTATGGCTACACCTTC.

This clonotype was detected many times. The chain joins TRBV28 to TRBJ2-2; D is ambiguous. Trimming pared 6 bases from V and 4 bases from J, leaving 6 bases between. This CDR3 comprises 12 residues. The germline V gene has CDR1 MDHEN and CDR2 SYDVKM. The CDR3 region has the DNA TGTGCCAGCAGGGAAGGCACCGGGGAGCTGTTTTTT. Translation: CASREGTGELFF.

There are many counts of this clonotype. The chain combines TRBV12-3 or TRBV12-4 with TRBJ2-3; no clear D gene. There are 13 residues in the CDR3. V was pared by 7 bases and J by 6 bases, with 14 bases between. The CDR3 loop reads CASTLPEDDTQYF. CDR3 bases: TGTGCCAGCACCCTACCCGAGGACGATACGCAGTATTTT.

This clonotype was seen many times. This chain uses TRBV4-2 with TRBJ2-3; maybe TRBD2 (5 bases). The CDR3 length is 14 residues. Between the trimmed V and J ends, which lost 0 bases and 6 bases, there was a span of 10 bases. The V gene's germline CDR1 is LGHNA and CDR2 YNFKEQ. Here the CDR3 DNA reads TGTGCCAGCAGCCAAGAGTCCAGCGGCGATACGCAGTATTTT. It yields the protein CASSQESSGDTQYF.